These 5 T cell receptor beta chains originate from one sample sequenced in a study of blood T cell repertoires in COVID-19. The protocol was immunoSEQ multiplex PCR, while the TCRdb copy is restricted to in-frame clones and leaves out a portion. Seen here are some 300,000 clones, 70% to 90% observed once, and the top ten hold 6.9%. The sequencing input was peripheral blood. These receptors were obtained from a young woman who had recovered from COVID-19.

This clone has just one count. The V and J genes are TRBV5-4 and TRBJ1-6; D not certain. CDR3 size: 17 residues. Germline V gene lookup returns CDR1 SGHNT and CDR2 YYREEE (reference sequence). Trimming stripped 0 bases from V and 8 bases from J, with 18 bases between. This chain's CDR3 is CASSLGVSTALHSPLHF. As DNA, the CDR3 is TGTGCCAGCAGCTTGGGTGTTTCTACAGCCTTGCATTCACCCCTCCACTTT.

CDR3 amino acids: CASSTPGQGGDTQYF. CDR3 in DNA: TGTGCCAGTAGTACCCCGGGACAGGGAGGCGATACGCAGTATTTT. The genes are TRBV19 and TRBJ2-3; the match to TRBD1 covers 9 bases. With V trimmed by 4 bases and J by 6 bases, 8 bases remained unmatched. This CDR3 contains 15 residues. Per germline, CDR1 LNHDA and CDR2 SQIVND (reference sequence).

In its sample, this clone was seen once. The chain joins TRBV15 to TRBJ2-7; possibly TRBD2 for D (6 bases). Trimming took 0 bases from V and 0 from J, leaving 12 bases between them. The germline CDR1 and CDR2 sequences are LNHNV and YYDKDF (reference sequence). The CDR3 has 16 residues. CDR3 DNA sequence: TGTGCCACCAGCAGAGATCCAGCGGGCAGCTCCTACGAGCAGTACTTC. This sequence encodes CATSRDPAGSSYEQYF. Filled out from reference TRBV15 and TRBJ2-7, the complete variable domain reads DAMVIQNPRYQVTQFGKPVTLSCSQTLNHNVMYWYQQKSSQAPKLLFHYYDKDFNNEADTPDNFQSRRPNTSFCFLDIRSPGLGDTAMYLCATSRDPAGSSYEQYFGPGTRLTVT.

The J gene is TRBJ2-2, the V gene TRBV10-3; D may be TRBD1 (5 bases). This CDR3 comprises 19 residues. V lost 0 bases and J lost 1, with 18 bases in between. CDR1 ENHRY and CDR2 SYGVKD come from the germline V gene. This CDR3 is CAISESGSTVALNTGELFF. Here the CDR3 DNA reads TGTGCCATCAGTGAGTCGGGCTCGACAGTCGCACTGAACACCGGGGAGCTGTTTTTT.

This clone appeared a single time. V gene TRBV28 combines with J gene TRBJ2-5, with 7 bases aligning to TRBD1. Germline lookup yields CDR1 MDHEN and CDR2 SYDVKM. V lost 2 bases, J lost 5 bases, and 11 bases stayed unmatched. The CDR3 is made up of 16 amino acids. Here the CDR3 DNA reads TGTGCCAGCAGTTTACTCAACAGGGGATATGGGGAGACCCAGTACTTC. This translates into CASSLLNRGYGETQYF.